The rows below give T cell receptor beta chains drawn from one sample of a study of radiation and T cells in renal cell carcinoma. Using immunoSEQ multiplex PCR, the repertoire was profiled, and TCRdb retains in-frame clones only, with some absent. This sample has 140,000 or so clones; more than 70% occur once, and the top ten carry about 12%. Sequenced material: blood, taken from a patient whose treatment included radiotherapy and nephrectomy. These receptors were collected from a woman aged 45 to 65 with renal cell carcinoma. Both conserved end residues are part of each CDR3. A D gene is named only where the DNA matches it firmly. Clone size is given for some rows only: seen once, a few or many times, or a class if the clone is expanded.

V,J,size,D,DNA,CDR3
TRBV6-6,TRBJ2-7,once,.,TGTGCCAGCAGTTACTCTGTGGGGGCGGGCTCCTACGAGCAGTACTTC,CASSYSVGAGSYEQYF
TRBV9,TRBJ2-5,.,TRBD1,TGTGCCAGCAGCTTCCAGACAGGGCCCCAAGAGACCCAGTACTTC,CASSFQTGPQETQYF
TRBV28,TRBJ1-5,.,.,TGTGCCAGCACCCCGGTCAGAGCCACGCCCCAGCATTTT,CASTPVRATPQHF
TRBV6-5,TRBJ2-2,.,.,TGTGCCAGCACCCAAAACAGGAACACCGGGGAGCTGTTTTTT,CASTQNRNTGELFF
TRBV6-5,TRBJ1-1,once,.,TGTGCCAGCAGCCCCACCCGGACGGAACCAACTGAAGCTTTCTTT,CASSPTRTEPTEAFF
TRBV7-9,TRBJ2-5,once,.,TGTGCCAGCAGCTCAGGGGCCCCGGCGGGGACCCAGTACTTC,CASSSGAPAGTQYF
TRBV19,TRBJ1-5,.,TRBD1,TGTGCCAGTAGTATTGGGCACAGGGGGCGCAAGAATCAGCCCCAGCATTTT,CASSIGHRGRKNQPQHF
TRBV18,TRBJ2-3,.,.,TGTGCCAGCTCACCAACGGACAGCGGCACAGATACGCAGTATTTT,CASSPTDSGTDTQYF
TRBV4-1,TRBJ2-5,.,.,TGCGCCAGCAGAATCCTCGGGCTAGCTTCAGAGACCCAGTACTTC,CASRILGLASETQYF
TRBV5-1,TRBJ1-6,.,.,TGCGCCAGCAGCTTGCTGAGTCAGGGAAATTCACCCCTCCACTTT,CASSLLSQGNSPLHF
TRBV18,TRBJ1-2,few,.,TGTGCCAGCTCCCGCCGAGAGAACTATGGCTACACCTTC,CASSRRENYGYTF
TRBV11-1,TRBJ1-1,.,.,TGTGCCAGCAGCTCGGGGCAGGGCCGGGGGACTGAAGCTTTCTTT,CASSSGQGRGTEAFF
TRBV6-1,TRBJ1-2,.,TRBD1,TGTGCCAGCAGTGAATTTGGACAGGGGGACTACTATGGCTACACCTTC,CASSEFGQGDYYGYTF
TRBV7-9,TRBJ1-6,.,TRBD1,TGTGCCAGCAGCTCCAGGGACAGGTGGCTGGGAAATTCACCCCTCCACTTT,CASSSRDRWLGNSPLHF
TRBV9,TRBJ1-6,once,TRBD1,TGTGCCAGCAGCGTAGCAGAGAGACAGGGAAATTCACCCCTCCACTTT,CASSVAERQGNSPLHF
TRBV11-2,TRBJ1-3,.,.,TGTGCCAGCAGCTTAGCTGGAATATTCTCTGGAAACACCATATATTTT,CASSLAGIFSGNTIYF
TRBV19,TRBJ1-1,.,.,TGTGCCAGTAAGCCGGGACTCCCGAACACTGAAGCTTTCTTT,CASKPGLPNTEAFF
TRBV5-5,TRBJ2-3,.,.,TGTGCCAGTATCCTGGATGGGGCTAGCACAGATACGCAGTATTTT,CASILDGASTDTQYF
TRBV6-5,TRBJ2-3,.,TRBD2,TGTGCCAGCAGTTACTCCCTAGCGGGGATCACAGATACGCAGTATTTT,CASSYSLAGITDTQYF
TRBV7-8,TRBJ1-3,.,.,TGTGCCAGCAGCTTAATTGTGGGAAACACCATATATTTT,CASSLIVGNTIYF
TRBV6-1,TRBJ1-1,once,TRBD1,TGTGCCAGTGAGGGACAGCTGAACACTGAAGCTTTCTTT,CASEGQLNTEAFF
TRBV7-2,TRBJ1-2,.,TRBD1,TGTGCCAGCAGCTTAGCGCAGGGGGAAAATGGCTACACCTTC,CASSLAQGENGYTF
TRBV18,TRBJ2-6,.,.,TGTGCCAGCTCACCGAGACAGTCTGGGGCCAACGTCCTGACTTTC,CASSPRQSGANVLTF
TRBV6-1,TRBJ2-7,.,.,TGTGCCAGCAGTGAAGATTGGGACGGCCTCTACGAGCAGTACTTC,CASSEDWDGLYEQYF
TRBV19,TRBJ2-7,once,.,TGTGCCAGTAGTGATCTTGGGGTATCCGAGCAGTACTTC,CASSDLGVSEQYF
TRBV6-5,TRBJ1-1,.,TRBD1,TGTGCCAGCATGAGGGACAGGCGCACTGAAGCTTTCTTT,CASMRDRRTEAFF
TRBV4-3,TRBJ1-2,.,TRBD1,TGCGCCAGCAGCCAGCGACAGGGTTTGGGTGGCTACACCTTC,CASSQRQGLGGYTF
TRBV14,TRBJ2-1,.,.,TGTGCCAGCAGCCCTTACAACGGCGGGGTCGGAGGTGAGCAGTTCTTC,CASSPYNGGVGGEQFF
TRBV5-6,TRBJ1-2,.,TRBD1,TGTGCCAGCAGCTCGGGTAGACAGGGAGGTTCTTCCGGCTACACCTTC,CASSSGRQGGSSGYTF